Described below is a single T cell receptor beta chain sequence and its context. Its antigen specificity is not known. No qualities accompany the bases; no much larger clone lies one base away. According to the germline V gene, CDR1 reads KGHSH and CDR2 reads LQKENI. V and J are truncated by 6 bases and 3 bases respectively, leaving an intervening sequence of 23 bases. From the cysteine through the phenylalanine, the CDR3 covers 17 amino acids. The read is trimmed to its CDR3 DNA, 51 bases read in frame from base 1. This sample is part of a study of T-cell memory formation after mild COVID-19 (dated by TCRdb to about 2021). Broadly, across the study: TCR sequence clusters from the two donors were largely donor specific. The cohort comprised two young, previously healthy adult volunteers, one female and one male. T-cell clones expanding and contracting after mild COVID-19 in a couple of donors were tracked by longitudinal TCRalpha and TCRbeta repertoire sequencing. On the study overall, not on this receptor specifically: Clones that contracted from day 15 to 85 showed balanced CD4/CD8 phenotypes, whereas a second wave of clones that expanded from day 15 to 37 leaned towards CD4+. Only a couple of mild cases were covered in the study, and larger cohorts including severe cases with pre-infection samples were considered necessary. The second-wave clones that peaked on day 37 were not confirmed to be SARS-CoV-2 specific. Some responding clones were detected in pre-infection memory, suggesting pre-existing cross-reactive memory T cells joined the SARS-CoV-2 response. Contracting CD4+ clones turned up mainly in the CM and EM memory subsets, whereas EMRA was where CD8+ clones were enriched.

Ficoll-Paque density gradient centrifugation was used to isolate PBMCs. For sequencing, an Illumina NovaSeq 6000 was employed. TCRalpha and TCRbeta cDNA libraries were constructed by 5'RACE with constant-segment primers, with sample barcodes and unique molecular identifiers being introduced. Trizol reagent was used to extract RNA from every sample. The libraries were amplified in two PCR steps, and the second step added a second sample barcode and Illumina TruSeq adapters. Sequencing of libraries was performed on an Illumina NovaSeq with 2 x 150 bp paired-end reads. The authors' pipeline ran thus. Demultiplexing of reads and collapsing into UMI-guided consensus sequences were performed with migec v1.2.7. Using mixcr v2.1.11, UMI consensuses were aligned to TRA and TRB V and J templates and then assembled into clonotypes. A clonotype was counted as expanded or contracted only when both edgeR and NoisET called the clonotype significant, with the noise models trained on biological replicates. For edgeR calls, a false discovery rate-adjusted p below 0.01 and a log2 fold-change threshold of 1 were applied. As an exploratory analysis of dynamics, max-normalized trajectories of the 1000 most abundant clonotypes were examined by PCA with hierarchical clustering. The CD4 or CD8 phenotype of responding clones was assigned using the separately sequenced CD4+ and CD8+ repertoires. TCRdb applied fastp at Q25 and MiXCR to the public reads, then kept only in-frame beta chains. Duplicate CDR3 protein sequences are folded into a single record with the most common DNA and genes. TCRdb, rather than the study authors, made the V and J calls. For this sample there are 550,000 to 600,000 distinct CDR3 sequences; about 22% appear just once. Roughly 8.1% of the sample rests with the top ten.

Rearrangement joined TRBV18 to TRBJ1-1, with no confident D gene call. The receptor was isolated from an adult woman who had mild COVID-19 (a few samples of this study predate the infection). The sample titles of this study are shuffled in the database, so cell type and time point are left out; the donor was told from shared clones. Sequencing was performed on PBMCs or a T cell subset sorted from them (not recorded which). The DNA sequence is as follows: TGTGCCAGCTCTGCGAGAGAGGCACAGTTCAGTGACACTGAAGCTTTCTTT. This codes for CASSAREAQFSDTEAFF.